The 26 T cell receptor beta chains in this list originate from one sample, sequenced in a study of pediatric ulcerative colitis. One to two pinch biopsies were taken from the rectum during colonoscopy. Sequencing used immunoSEQ multiplex PCR; TCRdb keeps in-frame clones, though not all of them. This repertoire shows around 34,000 clones, about 81% found once; its top ten account for about 1.1%. The material sequenced was gut tissue. The origin of the receptors is a boy younger than 18 with mild ulcerative colitis.

This clone was recorded only once. The chain employs TRBV10-1 and TRBJ1-5; TRBD1 matches 8 bases. CDR1 is WNHNN and CDR2 is SYGVQD in the germline V gene (reference sequence). This CDR3 has 16 residues. Trimming took 7 bases from V and 5 from J; bases not matched to a gene: 13. The CDR3, as DNA: TGCGCCAGCACCGGATTAGACAGGGGTCCCTATCAGCCCCAGCATTTT. Translating gives CASTGLDRGPYQPQHF.

V and J are TRBV4-1 and TRBJ2-4, with D uncertain. This CDR3 comprises 14 residues. The germline gives CDR1 MGHRA, CDR2 YSYEKL. The V end was cut by 0 bases, the J end by 4 bases, with 7 bases between. The CDR3 is CASSQDRMKNIQYF. The DNA of the CDR3 is TGCGCCAGCAGCCAAGATCGGATGAAAAACATTCAGTACTTC.

This clone was found once. The CDR3 coding sequence is TGTGCCAGCAGTGTAGGAGGGGACGACTATGGCTACACCTTC. It codes for CASSVGGDDYGYTF. J is TRBJ1-2 and V is TRBV6-1; perhaps TRBD1 as D (5 bases). Trimming cost V 4 bases and J 3 bases, with 12 bases left between them. Germline loops: CDR1 MNHNS, CDR2 SASEGT. This CDR3 has 14 residues.

The chain couples TRBV6-5 to TRBJ2-1; no definite D call. The CDR3 runs to 11 residues. CDR1 MNHEY and CDR2 SVGAGI come from the germline V gene. V gave up 11 bases and J gave up 6 bases, with 11 bases separating them. CDR3 sequence reads: CAASASNEQFF. The CDR3 DNA reads TGTGCCGCTTCAGCGAGCAATGAGCAGTTCTTC.

The chain employs TRBV6-5 and TRBJ2-7; D not certain. V lost 0 bases, J lost 6 bases, and 9 bases lay in between. Germline loops: CDR1 MNHEY, CDR2 SVGAGI. There are 13 residues in the CDR3. The CDR3 DNA reads TGTGCCAGCAGTTACTCTCCAGGTCTCGAGCAGTACTTC. It encodes CASSYSPGLEQYF.

DNA for the CDR3: TGTGCCAGCAGTTACTCGGGACAGGGGTGGGATACGCAGTATTTT. Translated: CASSYSGQGWDTQYF. V and J are TRBV6-5 and TRBJ2-3, with TRBD1 identical over 10 bases. The germline gives CDR1 MNHEY, CDR2 SVGAGI. Unmatched junction bases numbered 3, after V lost 0 bases and J lost 6 bases. This CDR3 region has 15 residues.

The CDR3 sequence is CSVEGYRYTDTQYF. The DNA for the CDR3 is TGCAGCGTTGAGGGGTATAGATACACAGATACGCAGTATTTT. The chain combines TRBV29-1 with TRBJ2-3; D not resolved. V lost 3 bases and J lost 2, with 12 bases in between. CDR3 length equals 14 residues. Looked up from germline, CDR1 is SQVTM and CDR2 is ANQGSEA.

This chain uses TRBV20-1 with TRBJ2-1; a possible D gene is TRBD1 (5 bases). CDR3 length: 11 amino acids. V dropped 5 bases and J dropped 9 bases, with 11 bases sitting between them. Looked up from germline, CDR1 is DFQATT and CDR2 is SNEGSKA (reference sequence). As DNA, the CDR3 is TGCAGTGCTGAGCAGGGTGCTGAGCAGTTCTTC. It yields the protein CSAEQGAEQFF.

The rearrangement joins TRBV29-1 to TRBJ2-3; D gene uncertain. Trimming took 8 bases from V and 0 from J, leaving 12 bases between them. Germline CDR1 SQVTM, CDR2 ANQGSEA. The CDR3 contains 13 residues. CDR3: CSMVGPSTDTQYF. CDR3 coding DNA: TGCAGCATGGTTGGACCTAGCACAGATACGCAGTATTTT.

This clone showed up just a few times. Other DNA sequences in the same sample also yield this CDR3. This chain links TRBV7-2 with TRBJ2-5; 9 positions match TRBD2. J lost 2 bases, V lost 4 bases, and 5 bases had no gene match. The CDR3 spans 15 residues. The germline V gene has CDR1 SGHTA and CDR2 FQGNSA. CDR3 in DNA: TGTGCCAGCAGCTCGAGCGGGGGGTTTCAAGAGACCCAGTACTTC. It codes for CASSSSGGFQETQYF.

The rearrangement joins TRBV21-1 to TRBJ1-5. TRBV21-1 is tagged as a pseudogene. The CDR3 consists of 17 residues. The CDR3 here is CASSKAPGEGCNQPQHF. The DNA for the CDR3 is TGTGCCAGCAGCAAGGCCCCCGGGGAGGGTTGTAATCAGCCCCAGCATTTT.

This chain joins TRBV29-1 and TRBJ2-5; 9 nucleotides agree with TRBD2. Trimming removed 4 bases from V and 5 bases from J; junction bases left unmatched: 8. From germline, CDR1 is SQVTM and CDR2 ANQGSEA. The CDR3 is 14 residues long. The CDR3 DNA follows: TGCAGCGTTGTCAGGCGGGGGGGCTGGGAGACCCAGTACTTC. It translates to CSVVRRGGWETQYF.

The chain is built from TRBV5-1 and TRBJ2-5; weak D call: TRBD1 (7 bases). The CDR3 runs 14 residues. V lost 4 bases and J lost 4, with 14 bases in between. In germline, CDR1 is SGHRS, CDR2 YFSETQ. CDR3 sequence: CASSRRDRRETQYF. CDR3 sequence (DNA): TGCGCCAGCAGCCGGCGGGACAGACGAGAGACCCAGTACTTC.

This rearrangement joins TRBV11-3 to TRBJ1-2; 8 positions match TRBD1. Germline V gene sequence: CDR1 SGHNT, CDR2 YENEEA. The trim removed 6 bases at V and 3 bases at J, leaving 0 bases unmatched. This CDR3 contains 12 residues. CDR3 amino acids: CASRTGDYGYTF. The CDR3 DNA follows: TGTGCCAGCAGGACAGGGGACTATGGCTACACCTTC.

This clone was found once. This rearrangement joins TRBV7-3 to TRBJ2-1, with a tentative D call TRBD1 (5 bases). The ends were cut back, 2 bases at V and 7 bases at J, with 12 bases in the middle. The CDR3 consists of 14 residues. The germline CDR1 and CDR2 sequences are SGHTA and FQGTGA. The CDR3: CASSLDGQRNEQFF. The CDR3 nucleotides read TGTGCCAGCAGCTTAGATGGACAACGGAATGAGCAGTTCTTC.

V and J are TRBV5-1 and TRBJ2-3; 7 bases map to TRBD2. CDR1 and CDR2 (germline): SGHRS, YFSETQ. This CDR3 is built from 15 residues. J gave up 1 base and V 2 bases, and 4 bases lay outside the gene matches. CDR3 residues: CASSLRAGGTDTQYF. CDR3 DNA: TGCGCCAGCAGCTTAAGGGCGGGGGGCACAGATACGCAGTATTTT.

Only one count was recorded for this clone. The rearrangement joins TRBV2 to TRBJ2-1, with D maybe TRBD1 (6 bases). This CDR3 region has 12 residues. Looked up from germline, CDR1 is SNHLY and CDR2 is FYNNEI. V lost 7 bases, J lost 3 bases, and 7 bases lay in between. CDR3 coding DNA: TGTGCCAGCAACAGGGTCTACAATGAGCAGTTCTTC. Translation gives CASNRVYNEQFF.

This clone turned up a few times. The genes are TRBV7-8 and TRBJ2-7; 8 nucleotides agree with TRBD1. The CDR3 runs to 14 residues. Trimming took 5 bases from V and 0 from J; bases not matched to a gene: 3. Germline CDR1 reads SGHVS; CDR2 reads FQNEAQ. The CDR3 is CASSRGQASYEQYF. In nucleotides, the CDR3 is TGTGCCAGCAGCCGGGGACAGGCCTCCTACGAGCAGTACTTC.

This sequence joins TRBV2 and TRBJ1-5; the D gene is possibly TRBD1 (5 bases). V was cut by 6 bases and J by 3 bases, with 6 bases left in between. This CDR3 region has 12 residues. CDR1 is SNHLY and CDR2 is FYNNEI in the germline V gene. The CDR3 sequence: CASRGPNQPQHF. CDR3 sequence (DNA): TGTGCCAGCAGGGGGCCCAATCAGCCCCAGCATTTT.

This clone was detected only a few times. This sequence joins TRBV29-1 and TRBJ1-1; unclear D gene. The germline V and J ends were trimmed by 4 bases and 1 base, with 7 bases remaining between them. The CDR3 consists of 12 residues. Germline CDR1 and CDR2: SQVTM and ANQGSEA. The CDR3 DNA is TGCAGCGTTGGTTTGGGGAACACTGAAGCTTTCTTT. Protein product: CSVGLGNTEAFF.

The chain carries TRBV7-9 and TRBJ1-1; D is unresolved. Germline V gene sequence: CDR1 SEHNR, CDR2 FQNEAQ (reference sequence). This CDR3 is 11 amino acids long. V lost 3 bases and J lost 8, with 7 bases in between. CDR3 sequence: CASSLGGEAFF. In nucleotides, the CDR3 is TGTGCCAGCAGCTTGGGAGGAGAAGCTTTCTTT.

V is TRBV7-2 and J is TRBJ1-2, with 7 bases lining up with TRBD1. Germline V gene data show CDR1 as SGHTA and CDR2 as FQGNSA. V was clipped by 5 bases and J by 2 bases; unmatched bases: 5. The CDR3 length is 14 residues. CDR3 nucleotides: TGTGCCAGCAGCCCCAGGACAGGCAACTATGGCTACACCTTC. This codes for CASSPRTGNYGYTF.

CDR3 loop: CSARTNPEAFF. Written as DNA, the CDR3 is TGCAGTGCTAGAACCAATCCTGAAGCTTTCTTT. The chain joins TRBV20-1 to TRBJ1-1; the D is unclear. The CDR3 is 11 amino acids. Germline loops: CDR1 DFQATT, CDR2 SNEGSKA (reference sequence). The V end lost 2 bases, the J end lost 6 bases, and 7 bases lay between the germline ends.

Remarks on this clone: The junction and the germline gene differ at one end; a read error may be behind it. V gene TRBV7-2 combines with J gene TRBJ2-3, with D unclear. Germline-derived CDR1 and CDR2 are SGHTA and FQGNSA. The CDR3 is 11 residues long. CDR3 in DNA: TGTGCCAGCAGCCTCTCAGATACGCAGTTTTTT. Its protein is CASSLSDTQFF.

This clone was counted a few times. The chain recombines TRBV5-6 with TRBJ2-2; unclear D gene. Between the trimmed V and J ends, which lost 4 bases and 5 bases, there was a span of 15 bases. Looked up from germline, CDR1 is SGHDT and CDR2 is YYEEEE. The CDR3 length is 15 residues. CDR3 in DNA: TGTGCCAGCAGCATGATGGGCCCGGCTACCGGGGAGCTGTTTTTT. It encodes CASSMMGPATGELFF.

J is TRBJ2-7 and V is TRBV18; 8 positions agree with TRBD1. The V gene end was trimmed by 3 bases and the J gene end by 9 bases; junction bases not matched to a gene: 7. The CDR3 contains 13 residues. Looked up from germline, CDR1 is KGHSH and CDR2 is LQKENI. Written as DNA, the CDR3 is TGTGCCAGCTCACCCCCGACAGGGGTGGGGCAGTACTTC. As protein: CASSPPTGVGQYF.